This T cell receptor beta chain was recorded in a study of T cells in localized non-small cell lung cancer. The protocol was immunoSEQ multiplex PCR, while the TCRdb copy is restricted to in-frame clones and leaves out a portion. The sample carries over 1,500 clones, 23% recorded once. V lost 1 base and J 6 bases, leaving 16 bases between the germline ends. The CDR3 contains 15 residues. Germline CDR1 is MNHGY and CDR2 is SAAAGT. The sample was normal lung tissue next to the tumor, taken before any cancer treatment. The TCR comes from a male donor aged 60 or over with stage I lung adenocarcinoma. The V call is TRBV6-8, the J call TRBJ2-7, with D possibly called TRBD1 or TRBD2 (5 bases each). The CDR3 DNA is TGTGCCAGCAGTTACTGCCGGGACGGCGGGTGCGAGCAGTACTTC. Protein product: CASSYCRDGGCEQYF.